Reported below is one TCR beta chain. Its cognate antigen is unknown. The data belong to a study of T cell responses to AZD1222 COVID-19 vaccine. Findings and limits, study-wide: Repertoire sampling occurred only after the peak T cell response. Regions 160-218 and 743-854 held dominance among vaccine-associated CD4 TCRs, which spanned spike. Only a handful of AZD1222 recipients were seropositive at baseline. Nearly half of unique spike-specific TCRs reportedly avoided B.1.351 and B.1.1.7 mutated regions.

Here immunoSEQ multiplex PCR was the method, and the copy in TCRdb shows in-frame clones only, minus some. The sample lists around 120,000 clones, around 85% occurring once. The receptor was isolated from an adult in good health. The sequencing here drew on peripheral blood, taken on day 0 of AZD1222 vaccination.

The CDR3 coding sequence is TGTGCCAGCAGTTTCCGGCCACCTCTCGGCGCTGAAGCTTTCTTT. As protein: CASSFRPPLGAEAFF. J is TRBJ1-1 and V is TRBV28; D is ambiguous. This CDR3 is 15 amino acids long. Per germline, CDR1 MDHEN and CDR2 SYDVKM. Trimming took off 3 bases at V and 6 bases at J, with 17 bases between the two ends. Together with reference TRBV28 and TRBJ1-1, the CDR3 gives the full variable domain: DVKVTQSSRYLVKRTGEKVFLECVQDMDHENMFWYRQDPGLGLRLIYFSYDVKMKEKGDIPEGYSVSREKKERFSLILESASTNQTSMYLCASSFRPPLGAEAFFGQGTRLTVV.